Here is one T cell receptor (beta chain) with its context. This specimen comes from a study of sequential checkpoint blockade in melanoma. For the study at large: Arm A got nivolumab then ipilimumab; arm B the reverse, 1:1.

Indicated treatment: randomized to nivolumab then ipilimumab (arm A) or the reverse (arm B). From thawed PBMCs, live CD3+CD8+ cells negative for CD19 and CD56 were sorted. This CDR3 region has 15 residues. From germline, CDR1 is SGHNT and CDR2 YYREEE (reference sequence). J was trimmed by 3 bases and V by 3 bases; bases with no gene match: 5. Profiled with immunoSEQ multiplex PCR; TCRdb holds only in-frame clones, not every one. The data show tens of thousands of clones, roughly 89% seen once. Here the sequenced sample was CD8+ T cells sorted from blood (inferred from file names), taken from a patient given nivolumab and ipilimumab in sequence. The chain uses TRBV5-4 and TRBJ1-3; 8 bases fit TRBD1. The sequence came from a human donor with melanoma. The CDR3 sequence is CASSSSRGLGNTIYF. CDR3 nucleotides: TGTGCCAGCAGCTCCAGCAGGGGGCTTGGAAACACCATATATTTT.